A selection of T cell receptor beta chains follows, all from one sample in a study of metastatic and nonmetastatic thyroid tumors. Using MiXCR, TCRdb reanalyzed the PCR reads. The data hold roughly 81,000 clones, with 7.5% to 9% observed a single time. Input material: blood. The origin of the receptors is a female donor with papillary thyroid cancer or a benign thyroid nodule (not recorded which). Some clones in this sample may be carry-over from other donors' samples. The CDR3 runs from the conserved cysteine through the conserved F or W. The order of the fields is D gene, J gene, V gene, clone size, CDR3 DNA, CDR3 protein. D genes are given only for firm matches. Clone size appears in some rows only: once, few, many, or a class for an expanded clone.

-,TRBJ1-6,TRBV6-5,many,TGTGCCAGCAGTTACGACCAGGGCGTTAATTCACCCCTCCACTTT,CASSYDQGVNSPLHF
TRBD1,TRBJ2-5,TRBV6-5,many,TGTGCCAGCAGTTACGGACAGGAAGAGACCCAGTACTTC,CASSYGQEETQYF
TRBD1,TRBJ2-7,TRBV20-1,many,TGCAGTGCTGGCTCACAGGGGGCCTACGAGCAGTACTTC,CSAGSQGAYEQYF
-,TRBJ1-3,TRBV20-1,many,TGCAGTGCTACGGGGGGGTTTACTACTGGAAACACCATATATTTT,CSATGGFTTGNTIYF
-,TRBJ2-7,TRBV2,many,TGTGCCAGCAGTTTGGGTGGTGAGCAGTACTTC,CASSLGGEQYF
-,TRBJ1-4,TRBV5-1,many,TGCGCCAGCAGCTTGGAGGGGGGGACTAATGAAAAACTGTTTTTT,CASSLEGGTNEKLFF
TRBD1,TRBJ1-2,TRBV20-1,-,TGCAGTACAAGGGCCGGGACAGGGCGGTATGGCTACACCTTC,CSTRAGTGRYGYTF
-,TRBJ2-6,TRBV5-4,many,TGTGCCAGCAGCTTGGCCTGGGACCGGCGAGCCTCTGGGGCCAACGTCCTGACTTTC,CASSLAWDRRASGANVLTF
-,TRBJ2-2,TRBV6-5,-,TGTGCCAGCAGTTACTCCCGGGCGAACACCGGGGATCTGTTTTTT,CASSYSRANTGDLFF
-,TRBJ2-7,TRBV18,few,TGTGCCAGCTCACCGATCGGACAGGTCTTAGCGGGGTCTTTCTACGAGCAGTACTTC,CASSPIGQVLAGSFYEQYF
-,TRBJ1-6,TRBV2,many,TGTGCCAGCAGTTCCAGGGCCTTGGTTCTGACCCTCCACTTT,CASSSRALVLTLHF
TRBD1,TRBJ1-1,TRBV12-3/TRBV12-4,many,TGTGCCAGCAGGAGGACAGGGGAATACACTGAAGCTTTCTTT,CASRRTGEYTEAFF
-,TRBJ2-1,TRBV9,many,TGTGCCAGCAGCCCCTCCGGAAACTCCTACAATGAGCAGTTCTTC,CASSPSGNSYNEQFF
TRBD1,TRBJ1-4,TRBV27,many,TGTGCCAGCAGTCCCCGACAGGGGTCTAAGGAAAAACTGTTTTTT,CASSPRQGSKEKLFF
-,TRBJ1-1,TRBV3-1,many,TGTGCCAGCAGCCAAGGGGCGGACACTGAAGCTTTCTTT,CASSQGADTEAFF
TRBD2,TRBJ2-1,TRBV7-9,many,TGTGCCAGCAGCTCCTGGACTAGCGACGGCGGCGATGAGCAGTTCTTC,CASSSWTSDGGDEQFF
-,TRBJ2-1,TRBV7-9,many,TGTGCCAGCAGCTCCCCCAGCAATGAGCAGTTCTTC,CASSSPSNEQFF
TRBD2,TRBJ2-1,TRBV6-4,many,TGTGCCAGCAGTGACCCCCTAGCGGGGGTGAATGAGCAGTTCTTC,CASSDPLAGVNEQFF
TRBD1,TRBJ1-5,TRBV2,many,TGTGCCAGCAGGAGCCGGGACAGAAGCAATCAGCCCCAGCATTTT,CASRSRDRSNQPQHF
-,TRBJ1-4,TRBV7-2,many,TGTGCCAGCAGCTTAGGGGCAGGGGCTAATGAAAAACTGTTTTTT,CASSLGAGANEKLFF
-,TRBJ2-5,TRBV5-8,many,TGTGCCAGCAGCTTGGGTTTGTCAGTCCAAGAGACCCAGTACTTC,CASSLGLSVQETQYF
-,TRBJ2-3,TRBV24-1,many,TGTGCCACCAGTTCATCTCAGGCAAAGGCAGATACGCAGTATTTT,CATSSSQAKADTQYF
TRBD1,TRBJ2-7,TRBV2,many,TGTGCCAGCAGTGAAGCGGGACAGATTGACGAGCAGTACTTC,CASSEAGQIDEQYF
-,TRBJ1-1,TRBV5-1,many,TGCGCCAGCACCCAGGGTAACACTGAAGCTTTCTTT,CASTQGNTEAFF
-,TRBJ1-2,TRBV5-4,many,TGTGCCAGCAGCTTGGAGCAGGGAACTATCTATGGCTACACCTTC,CASSLEQGTIYGYTF
-,TRBJ1-4,TRBV6-1,-,TGTGCCAGCAGAATCCTCGCCGAGACAGCAACTAATGAAAAACTGTTTTTT,CASRILAETATNEKLFF
TRBD1,TRBJ2-7,TRBV30,-,TGTGCCTGGAGTGAGGGACAGGGCGGCAACGAGCAGTACTTC,CAWSEGQGGNEQYF
-,TRBJ1-2,TRBV6-1,many,TGTGCCAGCAGCTCATATATTCAAGGGGCCGACTATGGCTACACCTTC,CASSSYIQGADYGYTF
-,TRBJ2-6,TRBV28,many,TGTGCCAGCAGTTTGGGACAAATCTCTGGGGCCAACGTCCTGACTTTC,CASSLGQISGANVLTF
-,TRBJ1-4,TRBV6-1,many,TGTGCCAGCAGTGAAGAGGACAGTAATAGTGAAAAACTGTTTTTT,CASSEEDSNSEKLFF
TRBD2,TRBJ2-1,TRBV6-4,few,TGTGCCAGCAGTGACTCGGCGGGGGAGGACGATGAGCAGTTCTTC,CASSDSAGEDDEQFF
TRBD1,TRBJ2-3,TRBV5-8,many,TGTGCCAGCAGCTTTGGACAGGAGAGCACAGATACGCAGTATTTT,CASSFGQESTDTQYF
TRBD2,TRBJ2-1,TRBV6-1,few,TGTGCCAGTTGGACTAGCGGGGGGTGGTTTGAGCAATTCTTC,CASWTSGGWFEQFF
-,TRBJ2-5,TRBV4-1,many,TGCGCCAGCAGCCAAGAGGTGGTTGGGGGACAAGAGACCCAGTACTTC,CASSQEVVGGQETQYF
TRBD1,TRBJ2-7,TRBV27,medium-sized,TGTGCCAGCAGCACCGGACAGGAGGCCTACGAGCAGTACTTC,CASSTGQEAYEQYF
-,TRBJ1-1,TRBV6-1,-,TGTGCCAGCAGTGAACCCGGGTCCGAAGCTTTCTTT,CASSEPGSEAFF
TRBD2,TRBJ2-1,TRBV6-1,-,TGTGCCAGCAGTGCCCCCGTGACTAGCGGGGTGGCCCATGAGCAGTTCTTC,CASSAPVTSGVAHEQFF
-,TRBJ2-7,TRBV20-1,many,TGCAGTGCTAGAGAATCAGGGGAGGGGGTCAGGCAGTACTTC,CSARESGEGVRQYF
-,TRBJ2-1,TRBV5-1,many,TGCGCCAGCAGCTTGGCGGATCGGGACAATGAGCAGTTCTTC,CASSLADRDNEQFF